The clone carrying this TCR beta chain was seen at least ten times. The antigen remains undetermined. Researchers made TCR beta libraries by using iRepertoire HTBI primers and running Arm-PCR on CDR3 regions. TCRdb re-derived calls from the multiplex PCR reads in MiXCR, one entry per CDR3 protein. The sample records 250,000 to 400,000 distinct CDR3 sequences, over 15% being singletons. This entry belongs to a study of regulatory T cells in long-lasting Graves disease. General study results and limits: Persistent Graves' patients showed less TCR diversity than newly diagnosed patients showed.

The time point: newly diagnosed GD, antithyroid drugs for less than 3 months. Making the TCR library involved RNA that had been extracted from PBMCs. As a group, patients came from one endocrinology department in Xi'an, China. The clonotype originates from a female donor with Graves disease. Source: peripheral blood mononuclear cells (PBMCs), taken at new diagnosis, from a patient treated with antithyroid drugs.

The CDR3 DNA reads TGTGCCAGCAGTCTCCAAGACCGAAGCGGGAATGAGCAGTTCTTC. This translates into CASSLQDRSGNEQFF. The chain recombines TRBV27 with TRBJ2-1; possible D gene TRBD2, 6 bases. Trimming pared 5 bases from V and 7 bases from J, leaving 18 bases between. The length of the CDR3 is 15 residues. CDR1 MNHEY and CDR2 SMNVEV come from the germline V gene (reference sequence).